The rows below give T cell receptor beta chains drawn from one sample of a study of blood T cells in healthy people across ages. TCRdb itself ran the 5' RACE reads through MiXCR, one entry per CDR3 protein. Among about 1.4 million distinct CDR3 sequences listed, 59% were seen once. The specimen was blood. The origin of the receptors is a man between 18 and 35 years old in good health. Both conserved end residues are part of each CDR3. The order of the fields is CDR3 length, V gene, J gene, CDR3 protein.

>15|TRBV12-3/TRBV12-4|TRBJ2-1
CASSRAGLRYNEQFF
>15|TRBV5-8|TRBJ1-5
CASSLRAANNQPQHF
>13|TRBV6-5|TRBJ2-5
CASHRDNRETQYF
>14|TRBV28|TRBJ2-3
CASSFSGEGYTQYF
>19|TRBV4-3|TRBJ2-3
CASSQEEIVGGASTDTQYF
>14|TRBV7-2|TRBJ2-5
CASSLASLTETQYF
>14|TRBV2|TRBJ2-3
CASSEGRVGDTQYF
>17|TRBV27|TRBJ2-7
CASSLRTSGLRTYEQYF
>14|TRBV20-1|TRBJ2-5
CSARVPAGQETQYF
>16|TRBV20-1|TRBJ2-3
CSARGSSGVGTDTQYF